The TCR beta chain under discussion was sequenced for a study of beta chain features in type 1 diabetes. TCRB transcripts that were expressed got sequenced, as all of the isolated RNA had been reverse transcribed. Sequencing used immunoSEQ multiplex PCR; TCRdb keeps in-frame clones, though not all of them. The data contain about 350,000 clones, about 20% of them singletons. This CDR3 region has 16 residues. Trimming at V came to 5 bases and at J to 2 bases, leaving 4 bases not matched to a gene. Germline CDR1 reads SNHLY; CDR2 reads FYNNEI. Material: naive CD4+ T cells from blood. The sequence was obtained from a woman under 30 in good health. V is TRBV2 and J is TRBJ2-2; 11 nucleotides match TRBD2. CDR3 nucleotide sequence: TGTGCCAGCAGTCGTAGCGGGGGGGAAAACACCGGGGAGCTGTTTTTT. Translated, it gives CASSRSGGENTGELFF.